Presented here are 20 T cell receptor beta chains from one specimen sequenced in a study of OX40 agonist ivuxolimab in advanced cancers. Produced via immunoSEQ multiplex PCR; TCRdb's table is partial and in-frame only. The data hold 60,000 to 95,000 clones, with over 85% observed a single time. The source material was CD4+ or CD8+ T cells sorted from blood, sampled in a trial of the OX40 agonist ivuxolimab. The source of these receptors is an adult with an advanced solid tumor such as melanoma, head and neck, liver or kidney cancer.

This clone was seen once. The rearrangement links TRBV28 to TRBJ1-2, with a weak D call TRBD1 (5 bases). This CDR3 is 13 amino acids long. Germline CDR1 MDHEN, CDR2 SYDVKM. Trimming took off 2 bases at V and 7 bases at J, with 11 bases between the two ends. CDR3: CASSLRGLGGYTF. The CDR3 bases are TGTGCCAGCAGTTTACGGGGGTTGGGTGGCTACACCTTC.

The gene calls are TRBV6-5 and TRBJ2-1; D possibly corresponds to TRBD2 (6 bases). Germline CDR1 reads MNHEY; CDR2 reads SVGAGI. The V and J ends lost 5 bases and 2 bases respectively, with 10 bases between them. This CDR3 comprises 14 residues. The DNA of the CDR3 is TGTGCCAGCAGTCTTGGGGAGGCCTACAATGAGCAGTTCTTC. Its translation is CASSLGEAYNEQFF.

The table lists this clone with a few counts. This chain uses TRBV19 with TRBJ1-1, with 7 bases identical to TRBD1. J lost 0 bases, V lost 3 bases, and 1 base had no gene match. Germline CDR1 and CDR2: LNHDA and SQIVND (reference sequence). This CDR3 comprises 14 residues. DNA for the CDR3: TGTGCCAGTAGTATCGGACAGGTGAACACTGAAGCTTTCTTT. This codes for CASSIGQVNTEAFF.

The V gene is TRBV6-5, the J gene TRBJ2-7, with a tentative D call TRBD1 (5 bases). Trimming removed 4 bases at V and 2 bases at J, with 15 bases between. Germline CDR1 and CDR2: MNHEY and SVGAGI. The CDR3 is made up of 15 amino acids. As DNA, the CDR3 is TGTGCCAGCAGTTCTCCAAGGGGCGTTGCCTACGAGCAGTACTTC. This codes for CASSSPRGVAYEQYF.

The rearrangement links TRBV19 to TRBJ1-5, with D possibly being TRBD1 (6 bases). This CDR3 spans 15 amino acids. Germline values: CDR1 LNHDA, CDR2 SQIVND (reference sequence). The ends were cut back, 5 bases at V and 3 bases at J, with 14 bases in the middle. The CDR3 DNA sequence: TGTGCCAGTAGTGTAACACAGGGAACCAATCAGCCCCAGCATTTT. Encoded protein: CASSVTQGTNQPQHF.

This clone was picked up one time. The gene calls are TRBV6-5 and TRBJ2-5; 9 nucleotides agree with TRBD1. Trimming at V came to 6 bases and at J to 3 bases, leaving 2 bases not matched to a gene. The CDR3 loop spans 13 amino acids. CDR1 is MNHEY and CDR2 is SVGAGI in the germline V gene. CDR3 residues: CASRGQGEETQYF. CDR3 coding DNA: TGTGCCAGCAGGGGACAGGGAGAAGAGACCCAGTACTTC.

The chain links TRBV18 to TRBJ1-6; no clear D gene. Germline loops: CDR1 KGHSH, CDR2 LQKENI. V was cut by 2 bases and J by 5 bases, with 7 bases left in between. The CDR3 runs to 14 residues. CDR3 nucleotide sequence: TGTGCCAGCTCACCAACGCCAAATAATTCACCCCTCCACTTT. Translation: CASSPTPNNSPLHF.

This sequence joins TRBV28 and TRBJ2-3; 7 nucleotides agree with TRBD2. Trimming took 5 bases from V and 2 from J; bases not matched to a gene: 7. The V gene's germline CDR1 is MDHEN and CDR2 SYDVKM. The CDR3 totals 15 residues. The CDR3 loop reads CASSPQRGSTDTQYF. CDR3 in DNA: TGTGCCAGCAGTCCCCAGCGGGGCTCCACAGATACGCAGTATTTT. Filled out from reference TRBV28 and TRBJ2-3, the complete variable domain reads DVKVTQSSRYLVKRTGEKVFLECVQDMDHENMFWYRQDPGLGLRLIYFSYDVKMKEKGDIPEGYSVSREKKERFSLILESASTNQTSMYLCASSPQRGSTDTQYFGPGTRLTVL.

The gene calls are TRBV5-1 and TRBJ2-2; 11 bases map to TRBD1. Germline V lookup: CDR1 SGHRS, CDR2 YFSETQ. The V and J ends lost 5 bases and 6 bases, in that order; junction bases with no gene match: 6. The CDR3 is 15 amino acids. The CDR3 DNA follows: TGCGCCAGCAGACCCGGGACAGGGGGAGCCGGGGAGCTGTTTTTT. Its protein product is CASRPGTGGAGELFF.

This chain joins TRBV9 and TRBJ2-3; 8 nucleotides agree with TRBD2. The CDR3 consists of 16 residues. Looked up from germline, CDR1 is SGDLS and CDR2 is YYNGEE. Unmatched junction bases numbered 6, after V lost 3 bases and J lost 0 bases. CDR3: CASSAVAGTSTDTQYF. The CDR3 DNA reads TGTGCCAGCAGCGCCGTAGCGGGAACGAGCACAGATACGCAGTATTTT.

The V and J genes are TRBV19 and TRBJ1-2, with D perhaps TRBD1 (6 bases). The germline V and J ends were trimmed by 3 bases and 2 bases, with 13 bases remaining between them. CDR3 length: 15 amino acids. Germline V gene lookup returns CDR1 LNHDA and CDR2 SQIVND (reference sequence). The DNA for the CDR3 is TGTGCCAGTAGTATCTCCAGGGGCGCGAACTATGGCTACACCTTC. Translation: CASSISRGANYGYTF.

CDR3 residues: CASSLARDILGYGYTF. The CDR3 DNA follows: TGCGCCAGCAGCTTGGCTCGGGACATTCTTGGCTATGGCTACACCTTC. The chain combines TRBV5-1 with TRBJ1-2, with D maybe TRBD1 (6 bases). The CDR3 spans 16 residues. CDR1 is SGHRS and CDR2 is YFSETQ in the germline V gene. V lost 0 bases and J lost 4, with 16 bases in between.

In this sample, this clone turned up once. J is TRBJ2-3 and V is TRBV9; TRBD2 matches 16 bases. The ends lost 6 bases at V and 0 bases at J; junction bases unmatched: 7. CDR1 SGDLS and CDR2 YYNGEE come from the germline V gene. This CDR3 spans 18 amino acids. This CDR3 reads CASTPGLAGGPSTDTQYF. The CDR3 DNA sequence: TGTGCCAGCACCCCGGGACTAGCGGGGGGGCCAAGCACAGATACGCAGTATTTT. Based on the CDR3 plus reference TRBV9 and TRBJ2-3, the full variable domain is DSGVTQTPKHLITATGQRVTLRCSPRSGDLSVYWYQQSLDQGLQFLIQYYNGEERAKGNILERFSAQQFPDLHSELNLSSLELGDSALYFCASTPGLAGGPSTDTQYFGPGTRLTVL.

J is TRBJ2-1 and V is TRBV6-5; 10 bases map to TRBD1. CDR1 is MNHEY and CDR2 is SVGAGI in the germline V gene. The junction had 6 bases not matched to a gene; V was cut back by 6 bases and J by 4 bases. The CDR3 consists of 15 residues. CDR3 in amino acids: CASRLGQGEYNEQFF. The CDR3 DNA reads TGTGCCAGCAGACTCGGACAGGGGGAGTACAATGAGCAGTTCTTC.

In nucleotides, the CDR3 is TGCGCCAGCAGCCAAGCTTTCGGGCAGGCTTATAGCAATCAGCCCCAGCATTTT. Translating gives CASSQAFGQAYSNQPQHF. The rearrangement links TRBV4-3 to TRBJ1-5; no firm D call. The CDR3 loop spans 18 amino acids. V was shortened by 1 base and J by 0 bases, with 16 bases between the two germline ends. Germline V CDR1 and CDR2: LGHNA, YSLEER.

V gene TRBV30 combines with J gene TRBJ2-5, with D perhaps TRBD1 (5 bases). Between the trimmed V and J ends, which lost 6 bases and 4 bases, there was a span of 12 bases. The CDR3 is 12 residues long. Germline assignment: CDR1 GTSNPN and CDR2 SVGIG (reference sequence). The CDR3 DNA reads TGTGCCTGTGGGGCGGTGGCAGAGACCCAGTACTTC. This translates into CACGAVAETQYF.

The chain recombines TRBV5-5 with TRBJ1-2; D is unresolved. This CDR3 region has 13 residues. The ends were cut back, 4 bases at V and 5 bases at J, with 12 bases in the middle. Per the germline V gene, CDR1 is SGHKS and CDR2 is YYEKEE (reference sequence). In DNA form, the CDR3 reads TGTGCCAGCAGCCCCGGGGAGGATTATGGCTACACCTTC. Amino acid sequence: CASSPGEDYGYTF.

Of note for this clone: The same CDR3 can be traced to other DNA sequences in this sample. The genes are TRBV5-1 and TRBJ2-1; tentatively, D is TRBD2 (5 bases). Trimming cost V 0 bases and J 4 bases, with 11 bases left between them. The CDR3 sequence is 15 residues long. In germline, CDR1 is SGHRS, CDR2 YFSETQ. The CDR3 DNA follows: TGCGCCAGCAGCTTGGCCGGTCGAGGGTACAATGAGCAGTTCTTC. Translated, it gives CASSLAGRGYNEQFF.

The V gene is TRBV4-3, the J gene TRBJ1-3; 7 positions match TRBD1. The length of the CDR3 is 14 residues. The germline CDR1 and CDR2 sequences are LGHNA and YSLEER. V shed 4 bases, J shed 4 bases, and the junction held 4 bases outside the gene matches. The CDR3 DNA reads as TGCGCCAGCAGCCTACAGGGGTTGGGAAACACCATATATTTT. Translation gives CASSLQGLGNTIYF.

The gene calls are TRBV7-2 and TRBJ2-3; 9 bases line up with TRBD2. With 5 bases clipped from V and 2 bases from J, the junction kept 8 bases outside the gene matches. CDR3 size: 16 residues. Germline values: CDR1 SGHTA, CDR2 FQGNSA. CDR3 in amino acids: CASSPWTSVFTDTQYF. CDR3 bases: TGTGCCAGCAGCCCGTGGACTAGCGTATTCACAGATACGCAGTATTTT.